This TCR beta chain appears in the sequencing data of a study of cytomegalovirus exposure and HLA in healthy donors. Whole-study findings and limits: Earlier results showed most TCR beta V segments being productive about 87% or about 30% of the time.

This CDR3 spans 14 amino acids. V gave up 5 bases and J gave up 0 bases, with 8 bases separating them. The V gene's germline CDR1 is MNHEY and CDR2 SVGAGI. Details on this clone: Its antigen is still unknown.

The PCR was carried out with 60 Vbeta primers and 13 Jbeta primers. Using immunoSEQ multiplex PCR, the repertoire was profiled, and TCRdb retains in-frame clones only, with some absent. The sample includes around 200,000 clones, about two thirds seen only once; the top ten take 2% to 3%. Material for sequencing was PBMCs. The chain couples TRBV6-5 to TRBJ1-5; D unclear. This sequence originates from a man aged 35 to 55 in good health and CMV-seropositive. The CDR3, as DNA: TGTGCCAGCAGTGAACGGGGTAGCAATCAGCCCCAGCATTTT. Its protein product is CASSERGSNQPQHF.